These 12 T cell receptor beta chains originate from one sample sequenced in a study of blood T cell repertoires in COVID-19. Profiled with immunoSEQ multiplex PCR; TCRdb holds only in-frame clones, not every one. The table includes about 150,000 clones, around 83% detected once. Material: peripheral blood. The receptors here all came from a woman between 55 and 75 years old with COVID-19, enrolled during active disease.

V gene TRBV3-1 (or the pseudogene TRBV3-2) combines with J gene TRBJ2-3; the match to TRBD2 covers 7 bases. Trimming took 1 base from V and 7 from J; bases not matched to a gene: 8. Germline assignment: CDR1 LGHDT and CDR2 YNNKEL (reference sequence). This CDR3 spans 15 amino acids. CDR3 in amino acids: CASSQVGSGAHTQYF. The CDR3 nucleotides are TGTGCCAGCAGCCAAGTCGGAAGCGGGGCACATACGCAGTATTTT.

The rearrangement uses TRBV6-5 and TRBJ2-1, with 11 bases matching TRBD1. Germline lookup yields CDR1 MNHEY and CDR2 SVGAGI. V lost 6 bases and J lost 9; bases outside the gene matches: 10. This CDR3 spans 15 amino acids. The CDR3 reads CASSESGTGGAEQFF. Written as DNA, the CDR3 is TGTGCCAGCAGCGAGTCCGGGACAGGGGGTGCTGAGCAGTTCTTC.

This rearrangement joins TRBV10-3 to TRBJ1-2, with D perhaps TRBD1 (5 bases). The CDR3 is 14 residues long. Germline CDR1 reads ENHRY; CDR2 reads SYGVKD. Trimming removed 6 bases from V and 8 bases from J, with 19 bases in between. The DNA for the CDR3 is TGTGCCATCAGCCCCGGGGCAAAGGGAGGGGGCTACACCTTC. As protein: CAISPGAKGGGYTF.

V and J are TRBV6-1 and TRBJ2-1; the D is unclear. The CDR3 loop spans 13 amino acids. With 1 base removed from V and 5 bases from J, the gap between germline ends came to 6 bases. CDR1 MNHNS and CDR2 SASEGT come from the germline V gene. The DNA of the CDR3 is TGTGCCAGCAGTGAAGTCAATCACAATGAGCAGTTCTTC. Amino acids: CASSEVNHNEQFF.

The gene calls are TRBV24-1 and TRBJ1-2, with TRBD1 matching 7 bases. The V and J ends lost 5 bases and 4 bases, in that order; junction bases with no gene match: 9. Germline V CDR1 and CDR2: KGHDR, SFDVKD. There are 15 residues in the CDR3. The CDR3 sequence: CATSASDRPIYGYTF. The CDR3 region has the DNA TGTGCCACCAGTGCCTCGGACAGGCCCATCTATGGCTACACCTTC.

The chain combines TRBV6-5 with TRBJ2-1, with a possible D match to TRBD1 (6 bases). CDR1 is MNHEY and CDR2 is SVGAGI in the germline V gene. The germline V and J ends were trimmed by 0 bases and 7 bases, with 16 bases remaining between them. The CDR3 totals 16 residues. CDR3 coding DNA: TGTGCCAGCAGTTACTCGCCCGACAGGCTAGGGAATGAGCAGTTCTTC. Protein sequence: CASSYSPDRLGNEQFF.

The rearrangement links TRBV10-1 to TRBJ2-5; 9 positions agree with TRBD2. The length of the CDR3 is 15 residues. Losses at the gene ends were 5 bases for V and 4 bases for J; bases not matched to a gene: 8. CDR1 and CDR2 from the germline V gene are WNHNN and SYGVQD (reference sequence). CDR3 sequence: CASSSAGGPRETQYF. CDR3 in DNA: TGCGCCAGCAGTAGCGCGGGAGGGCCCAGAGAGACCCAGTACTTC.

On this clone itself: Other DNA sequences in this sample translate to the same CDR3. This chain's CDR3 is CASSPLGQMNTEAFF. CDR3 DNA: TGTGCCAGCTCACCCCTGGGACAGATGAACACTGAAGCTTTCTTT. The chain employs TRBV18 and TRBJ1-1; 7 nucleotides line up with TRBD1. CDR3 size: 15 residues. Germline assignment: CDR1 KGHSH and CDR2 LQKENI. The V segment lost 3 bases and the J segment 0 bases; nucleotides outside the gene matches: 4.

The genes are TRBV18 and TRBJ2-1, with 9 nucleotides matching TRBD1. The length of the CDR3 is 15 residues. Per germline, CDR1 KGHSH and CDR2 LQKENI. The junction had 1 base not matched to a gene; V was cut back by 4 bases and J by 0 bases. The CDR3 protein is CASSRQGGSYNEQFF. The CDR3 nucleotides read TGTGCCAGCTCACGACAGGGGGGCTCCTACAATGAGCAGTTCTTC.

This clone was recorded only once. The V call is TRBV7-8, the J call TRBJ2-7; TRBD1 agrees at 7 bases. Germline-derived CDR1 and CDR2 are SGHVS and FQNEAQ. The junction had 2 bases not matched to a gene; V was cut back by 3 bases and J by 3 bases. The CDR3 runs to 13 residues. The CDR3 DNA reads TGTGCCAGCAGCTTCGACAGGGACTACGAGCAGTACTTC. Protein: CASSFDRDYEQYF.

The rearrangement uses TRBV20-1 and TRBJ1-2, with TRBD1 matching 7 bases. The CDR3 covers 14 residues. V lost 3 bases to trimming and J lost 4 bases; unmatched junction nucleotides: 8. Germline CDR1 is DFQATT and CDR2 is SNEGSKA (reference sequence). The CDR3 DNA follows: TGCAGTGCTAGTCTACAGGGGACTCCCTATGGCTACACCTTC. It codes for CSASLQGTPYGYTF.

The chain combines TRBV29-1 with TRBJ2-1; 14 bases fit TRBD2. In germline, CDR1 is SQVTM, CDR2 ANQGSEA. CDR3 length: 15 residues. Trimming at V came to 7 bases and at J to 5 bases, leaving 7 bases not matched to a gene. DNA of the CDR3: TGCAGCGAGAGACTAGCGGGAGGGCCCCACAATGAGCAGTTCTTC. This sequence encodes CSERLAGGPHNEQFF.